Below, 20 T cell receptor beta chains from the same sample are listed, as sequenced in a study of T cell repertoires in cytomegalovirus infection. What these receptors recognize is not known. In TCRdb, the reads were re-called with MiXCR into one record per CDR3 protein. The sample consists of about 570,000 distinct CDR3 sequences, around 40% of them appearing once. The sequencing here drew on cultured PBMCs, taken from culture after CMV antigen stimulation. These TCRs come from a human donor in good health (CMV status not recorded). Some clones in this sample may be carry-over from other donors' samples.

The rearrangement uses TRBV11-1 and TRBJ2-3; 12 bases map to TRBD2. The CDR3 spans 15 residues. The germline gives CDR1 SGHAT, CDR2 FQDESV (reference sequence). V shed 6 bases and J 2 bases; nucleotides not matched to a gene: 3. This CDR3 is CASSTSGGPTDTQYF. CDR3 nucleotides: TGTGCCAGCAGTACTAGCGGGGGGCCCACAGATACGCAGTATTTT.

The chain is built from TRBV2 and TRBJ1-1, with 7 bases that match TRBD1. The CDR3 is 13 residues long. Germline V gene data show CDR1 as SNHLY and CDR2 as FYNNEI. Trimming took 9 bases from V and 2 from J; bases not matched to a gene: 6. CDR3 sequence (DNA): TGTGCCAGATTGAACAGGGGAAACACTGAAGCTTTCTTT. Translating gives CARLNRGNTEAFF.

As DNA, the CDR3 is TGTGCCAGCTCACCCAACAGGGATGGGTCCGAGCAGTACTTC. Amino acids: CASSPNRDGSEQYF. The chain uses TRBV18 and TRBJ2-7, with D possibly TRBD1 on 6 matching bases. The ends were cut back, 3 bases at V and 6 bases at J, with 15 bases in the middle. The CDR3 consists of 14 residues. The germline gives CDR1 KGHSH, CDR2 LQKENI.

V and J are TRBV7-8 and TRBJ2-1, with 9 positions matching TRBD2. V lost 4 bases, J lost 3 bases, and 10 bases stayed unmatched. Per the germline V gene, CDR1 is SGHVS and CDR2 is FQNEAQ. The CDR3 covers 17 residues. The CDR3 reads CASSSAISGSNYNEQFF. The CDR3, as DNA: TGTGCCAGCAGCTCAGCTATTAGCGGGAGCAACTACAATGAGCAGTTCTTC.

This chain joins TRBV19 and TRBJ2-2; the match to TRBD1 covers 10 bases. Germline V gene sequence: CDR1 LNHDA, CDR2 SQIVND (reference sequence). J gave up 4 bases and V 4 bases, and 6 bases lay outside the gene matches. The CDR3 totals 16 residues. CDR3 residues: CASSTIGTGVTGELFF. As DNA, the CDR3 is TGTGCCAGTAGTACTATTGGGACAGGGGTCACCGGGGAGCTGTTTTTT.

This rearrangement joins TRBV7-9 to TRBJ2-1; 7 positions match TRBD2. Germline assignment: CDR1 SEHNR and CDR2 FQNEAQ (reference sequence). The CDR3 is 15 amino acids. The ends lost 5 bases at V and 3 bases at J; junction bases unmatched: 7. The CDR3 sequence: CASSGGRPGYNEQFF. The CDR3 DNA follows: TGTGCCAGCAGCGGCGGGAGACCCGGCTACAATGAGCAGTTCTTC.

The V call is TRBV2, the J call TRBJ1-2, with 8 positions matching TRBD1. The V gene end was trimmed by 5 bases and the J gene end by 3 bases; junction bases not matched to a gene: 11. The CDR3 contains 16 residues. Germline V gene sequence: CDR1 SNHLY, CDR2 FYNNEI. The DNA of the CDR3 is TGTGCCAGCAGTACCAACGCAGGGGGCATTGACTATGGCTACACCTTC. It codes for CASSTNAGGIDYGYTF.

The CDR3 coding sequence is TGTGCCAGCAGCAAGGACAGGGCGTACCAAGAGACCCAGTACTTC. It yields the protein CASSKDRAYQETQYF. This rearrangement joins TRBV7-2 to TRBJ2-5; 8 bases match TRBD1. V trimming: 5 bases; J trimming: 0 bases; junction bases outside the gene matches: 5. The CDR3 has 15 amino acids. CDR1 is SGHTA, CDR2 FQGNSA, per germline.

The chain uses TRBV7-2 and TRBJ2-5; D gene uncertain. V lost 4 bases, J lost 13 bases, and 19 bases lay in between. CDR1 and CDR2 from the germline V gene are SGHTA and FQGNSA. The CDR3 is 13 residues long. The chain's CDR3 is CASSSLYIRSPYF. The CDR3 DNA follows: TGTGCCAGCAGCTCCCTCTATATAAGGAGCCCGTACTTC.

This clonotype was observed a few times. V usage is TRBV28 and J usage is TRBJ2-3, with 7 bases that match TRBD2. Germline V gene sequence: CDR1 MDHEN, CDR2 SYDVKM. Trimming took 3 bases from V and 6 from J; bases not matched to a gene: 9. This CDR3 has 15 residues. The chain's CDR3 is CASSLRGYYRDTQYF. The CDR3 nucleotides are TGTGCCAGCAGTTTGCGGGGGTACTATAGGGATACGCAGTATTTT.

The chain carries TRBV2 and TRBJ2-7; D might be TRBD1 (5 bases). V shed 4 bases and J shed 0 bases, with 19 bases lying between them. The germline V gene encodes CDR1 SNHLY and CDR2 FYNNEI. The CDR3 has 17 amino acids. The CDR3 protein is CASSVRQTENISYEQYF. The CDR3, as DNA: TGTGCCAGCAGTGTCCGCCAGACAGAGAATATCTCCTACGAGCAGTACTTC. The full variable domain, in which reference TRBV2 and TRBJ2-7 provide the parts outside the CDR3, is EPEVTQTPSHQVTQMGQEVILRCVPISNHLYFYWYRQILGQKVEFLVSFYNNEISEKSEIFDDQFSVERPDGSNFTLKIRSTKLEDSAMYFCASSVRQTENISYEQYFGPGTRLTVT.

This clonotype was counted between two and nine times. The chain recombines TRBV7-2 with TRBJ1-6; D is undetermined. Germline loops: CDR1 SGHTA, CDR2 FQGNSA. V was trimmed by 4 bases and J by 7 bases, leaving 20 bases between them. The CDR3 is made up of 17 amino acids. CDR3 in DNA: TGTGCCAGCAGCTCCCTATGGAGGTCCAGCCTCAATTCACCCCTCCACTTT. Translating gives CASSSLWRSSLNSPLHF.

Many counts were recorded for this clonotype. This chain links TRBV7-2 with TRBJ1-1, with a possible D match to TRBD1 (6 bases). The ends were cut back, 3 bases at V and 4 bases at J, with 12 bases in the middle. The CDR3 extends over 14 amino acids. CDR1 is SGHTA, CDR2 FQGNSA, per germline. The CDR3 region has the DNA TGTGCCAGCAGCTTTATAGGGGGTTCCACTGAAGCTTTCTTT. Amino acids: CASSFIGGSTEAFF.

This clonotype has a handful of counts. V usage is TRBV6-5 and J usage is TRBJ2-5, with TRBD2 identical over 14 bases. V was pared by 2 bases and J by 4 bases, with 0 bases of the junction left unmatched. CDR1 MNHEY and CDR2 SVGAGI come from the germline V gene. This CDR3 spans 15 amino acids. The CDR3 nucleotides read TGTGCCAGCAGTTACGGACTAGCGGGAGGAGAGACCCAGTACTTC. Protein sequence: CASSYGLAGGETQYF.

V is TRBV19 and J is TRBJ1-4, with D perhaps TRBD1 (5 bases). The ends were cut back, 8 bases at V and 8 bases at J, with 15 bases in the middle. The CDR3 has 13 amino acids. CDR1 and CDR2 from the germline V gene are LNHDA and SQIVND (reference sequence). Here the CDR3 DNA reads TGTGCCAGTGGGCCCAGGGCTGAGGAAAAACTGTTTTTT. This gives the protein CASGPRAEEKLFF.

This clonotype has a count of ten or more. This sequence joins TRBV7-2 and TRBJ2-3, with D perhaps assigned TRBD1 or TRBD2 (5 bases each). Germline-derived CDR1 and CDR2 are SGHTA and FQGNSA. CDR3 length: 18 residues. V was cut by 2 bases and J by 4 bases, with 22 bases left in between. The CDR3 here is CASSLRGPRGPRADTQYF. CDR3 in DNA: TGTGCCAGCAGCTTAAGGGGCCCTCGAGGACCGAGGGCAGATACGCAGTATTTT.

The CDR3 bases are TGTGCCAGCAGCCCCCGACAGGGGCCACGGGGAGCTTTCTTT. It encodes CASSPRQGPRGAFF. The chain uses TRBV7-2 and TRBJ1-1, with TRBD1 identical over 8 bases. The CDR3 runs 14 residues. The J segment lost 10 bases and the V segment lost 5 bases, leaving 12 bases of the junction unmatched. CDR1 SGHTA and CDR2 FQGNSA come from the germline V gene.

The chain recombines TRBV6-2 or TRBV6-3 with TRBJ2-3, with unresolved D. Germline CDR1 MNHEY, CDR2 SVGEGT. The CDR3 is 14 residues long. Trimming cost V 10 bases and J 2 bases, with 16 bases left between them. Here the CDR3 reads CATTSGQHTDTQYF. The CDR3 DNA follows: TGTGCCACCACCTCCGGGCAGCACACAGATACGCAGTATTTT.

The chain couples TRBV6-1 to TRBJ2-7, with TRBD1 matching over 9 bases. This CDR3 has 15 amino acids. Germline lookup yields CDR1 MNHNS and CDR2 SASEGT. Germline trimming cut 6 bases from V and 0 bases from J; bases unmatched to any gene: 6. The CDR3 region is CASSQRTGVSYEQYF. Written as DNA, the CDR3 is TGTGCCAGCAGCCAAAGGACAGGGGTCTCCTACGAGCAGTACTTC.

This clonotype was seen once. The V gene is TRBV20-1, the J gene TRBJ2-3; TRBD2 aligns across 9 bases. CDR1 DFQATT and CDR2 SNEGSKA come from the germline V gene (reference sequence). This CDR3 has 14 amino acids. The V and J ends lost 8 bases and 2 bases, in that order; junction bases with no gene match: 8. The CDR3 nucleotides read TGCAGTACTCCCTTAGCGGGAGTCACAGATACGCAGTATTTT. It codes for CSTPLAGVTDTQYF.